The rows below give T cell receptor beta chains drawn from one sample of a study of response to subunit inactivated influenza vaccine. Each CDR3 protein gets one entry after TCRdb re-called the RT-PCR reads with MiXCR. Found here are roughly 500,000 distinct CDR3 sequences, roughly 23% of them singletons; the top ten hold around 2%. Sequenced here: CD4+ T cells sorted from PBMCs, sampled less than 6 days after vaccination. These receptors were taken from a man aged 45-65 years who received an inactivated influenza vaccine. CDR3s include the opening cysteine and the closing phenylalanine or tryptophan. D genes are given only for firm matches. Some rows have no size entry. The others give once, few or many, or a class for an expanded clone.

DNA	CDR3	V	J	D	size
TGCAGTGCTACCTACAGGGGTTGGGGGACTGAAGCTTTCTTT	CSATYRGWGTEAFF	TRBV20-1	TRBJ1-1	TRBD1	.
TGCAGTGCTAGTGATTTTGGCCCTAGCGGGATCTACAATGAGCAGTTCTTC	CSASDFGPSGIYNEQFF	TRBV20-1	TRBJ2-1	TRBD2	many
TGCAGTGCTAGAGGCGTTGAAGCGGGCTTCACAGATACGCAGTATTTT	CSARGVEAGFTDTQYF	TRBV20-1	TRBJ2-3	.	few
TGTGCCAGCAGCAAAAACGGACAGGTCCTCCCCTCTGGGGCCAACGTCCTGACTTTC	CASSKNGQVLPSGANVLTF	TRBV27	TRBJ2-6	TRBD1	.
TGTGCCACTGCGGACAGGCCCCATGAGCAGTTCTTC	CATADRPHEQFF	TRBV6-5	TRBJ2-1	TRBD1	once
TGTGCCAGCGCCCTATCTGGGGCCAACGTCCTGACTTTC	CASALSGANVLTF	TRBV6-1	TRBJ2-6	.	.
TGTGCCAGCAGCAAAGAGGAGAGGGCTGGAAACACCATATATTTT	CASSKEERAGNTIYF	TRBV21-1	TRBJ1-3	.	.
TGTGCCAGCAGCCCGCCGGGACAGGGGAGAGATACGCAGTATTTT	CASSPPGQGRDTQYF	TRBV6-1	TRBJ2-3	TRBD1	.
TGTGCCAGCAGCTTGGGTAGGACCCTACCCAATGAGCAGTTCTTC	CASSLGRTLPNEQFF	TRBV11-2	TRBJ2-1	.	.
TGCGCCAGCAGCTTGGCCGGGCAGGAGTTTTCGAATGAGCAGTTCTTC	CASSLAGQEFSNEQFF	TRBV5-1	TRBJ2-1	.	.
TGTGCCATCAGAGCCGACAGGTTTAACACCGGGGAGCTGTTTTTT	CAIRADRFNTGELFF	TRBV10-3	TRBJ2-2	.	.
TGCAGTGCTAGAGTCGGGAGGGCCATTGATGAGCAGTTCTTC	CSARVGRAIDEQFF	TRBV20-1	TRBJ2-1	TRBD2	few
TGCGCCAGCAGCTGGGGGTCTCCCGGGGAGCTGTTTTTT	CASSWGSPGELFF	TRBV5-1	TRBJ2-2	.	.
TGTGCCAGCAGCTTACAGGGGGGGGCCTACAATGAGCAGTTCTTC	CASSLQGGAYNEQFF	TRBV7-9	TRBJ2-1	.	many
TGCAGTGCTTCAACAGGGGGTATGAACACTGAAGCTTTCTTT	CSASTGGMNTEAFF	TRBV20-1	TRBJ1-1	TRBD1	.
TGTGCCAGCAGTTCGAGGGGGCCTTACGAGCAGTACTTC	CASSSRGPYEQYF	TRBV6-5	TRBJ2-7	TRBD1	few
TGTGCCAGCAGTTATTATCCTCACAGGGTCAATCAGCCCCAGCATTTT	CASSYYPHRVNQPQHF	TRBV6-2/TRBV6-3	TRBJ1-5	.	many
TGTGCCAGCAGCTTGCACAGGGCCCAAGAGACCCAGTACTTC	CASSLHRAQETQYF	TRBV7-2	TRBJ2-5	.	few
TGCGCCAGCAGCCCCCAATTAGCGGGAGCGGACGAGCAGTACTTC	CASSPQLAGADEQYF	TRBV5-1	TRBJ2-7	TRBD2	.
TGTGCCAGCAGCTCGGGGGGGCCAGCCCTCCACCTCCACTTT	CASSSGGPALHLHF	TRBV7-2	TRBJ1-6	.	few
TGCGCCAGCCGGAAAGACGGGACAGGTACGAATGAAGCTTTCTTT	CASRKDGTGTNEAFF	TRBV5-1	TRBJ1-1	TRBD1	.
TGTGCCAGCAGTTTTAACAGGGGTGGCTCTGGAAACACCATATATTTT	CASSFNRGGSGNTIYF	TRBV6-5	TRBJ1-3	TRBD1	.
TGTGCCAGCAGCAATTCCGGGACAGGGGGAACTGAAGCTTTCTTT	CASSNSGTGGTEAFF	TRBV3-1	TRBJ1-1	TRBD1	.
TGCGCCAGCAGCACCAACTCCGGGGACTCCTACGAGCAGTACTTC	CASSTNSGDSYEQYF	TRBV5-1	TRBJ2-7	.	.
TGCAGTGCTAGAGATGGGGGGGGGATCACAGATACGCAGTATTTT	CSARDGGGITDTQYF	TRBV20-1	TRBJ2-3	TRBD2	.
TGTGCCAGCAGGCGAGGCGCCCTCAGCTACGAGCAGTACTTC	CASRRGALSYEQYF	TRBV5-6	TRBJ2-7	.	few
TGTGCCAGCAGTTTAGGGACAGAGCTTCAGCCCCAGCATTTT	CASSLGTELQPQHF	TRBV12-3/TRBV12-4	TRBJ1-5	.	.
TGTGCCAGCAGTTTAGAGGACAGAGGAGCTTTCTTT	CASSLEDRGAFF	TRBV27	TRBJ1-1	.	.
TGTGCCAGCAGCATGGACGGGAACACTGAAGCTTTCTTT	CASSMDGNTEAFF	TRBV12-3/TRBV12-4	TRBJ1-1	.	.
TGTGCCAGCTGCCAAGATGGGTCAGGGACAGATACGCAGTATTTT	CASCQDGSGTDTQYF	TRBV3-1	TRBJ2-3	.	.
TGCGCCAGCAGCTTGGAGGGGACCCGCACAGATACGCAGTATTTT	CASSLEGTRTDTQYF	TRBV5-1	TRBJ2-3	.	.
TGTGCCACCAGCAGACGGCCCCTAGACGAGCAGTACTTC	CATSRRPLDEQYF	TRBV15	TRBJ2-7	.	few
TGTGCCAGCTCACCCCGACAGGGGCGGAACACTGAAGCTTTCTTT	CASSPRQGRNTEAFF	TRBV18	TRBJ1-1	TRBD1	few